This section outlines one T cell receptor (beta chain) sequence together with its context. The record originates from a study of blood T cell repertoires in COVID-19. In the study overall: COVID-19 samples from acute and convalescent phases originated in the United States, Italy and Spain. PBMCs, B-cell-depleted T cells, or T cells provided the cDNA or gDNA that made up the material.

Per the germline V gene, CDR1 is GTSNPN and CDR2 is SVGIG (reference sequence). V shed 3 bases and J 1 base; nucleotides not matched to a gene: 5. The CDR3 length is 14 residues. In the source study's methods: Counts of nucleated cells, estimated from reference gene primer amplification, were obtained. Only in-frame clones appear in the TCRdb table, and some are missing; sequencing was by immunoSEQ multiplex PCR. The DNA was the basis for D and trimming; V, J and clone size are from that table. The top ten clones hold 8.5% to 9% of a sample with roughly 40,000 clones, about 80% of them seen once. V and J are TRBV30 and TRBJ1-1; 7 nucleotides align to TRBD1. Sequenced sample: peripheral blood. The clonotype was recovered from an older man with active or convalescent COVID-19. The CDR3 loop reads CAWRKTGRNTEAFF. Here the CDR3 DNA reads TGTGCCTGGAGGAAGACAGGGCGGAACACTGAAGCTTTCTTT.